Shown below are 11 T cell receptor beta chains from a single sample sequenced in a study of cytomegalovirus exposure and HLA in healthy donors. PCR primers comprised 60 Vbeta and 13 Jbeta primers. Here immunoSEQ multiplex PCR was the method, and the copy in TCRdb shows in-frame clones only, minus some. The table shows 150,000 or so clones, with over 75% occurring only once. Sequencing input: PBMCs. Every receptor here comes from a man aged 25 to 45 in good health and CMV-seropositive.

This clone came up once. The rearrangement links TRBV5-1 to TRBJ2-1; 9 positions match TRBD2. CDR3 length: 15 residues. Germline CDR1 SGHRS, CDR2 YFSETQ. The J segment lost 1 base and the V segment lost 4 bases, leaving 3 bases of the junction unmatched. In nucleotides, the CDR3 is TGCGCCAGCAGCCCTAGCGGGAATTCCTACAATGAGCAGTTCTTC. Protein product: CASSPSGNSYNEQFF.

The chain is built from TRBV6-1 and TRBJ2-5, with D unresolved. There are 14 residues in the CDR3. Trimming removed 6 bases at V and 4 bases at J, with 15 bases between. Germline loops: CDR1 MNHNS, CDR2 SASEGT. Written as DNA, the CDR3 is TGTGCCAGCAGGGTCCCTGGGCTTGGAGAGACCCAGTACTTC. As protein: CASRVPGLGETQYF.

The rearrangement joins TRBV27 to TRBJ2-7; 7 bases fit TRBD1. Per the germline V gene, CDR1 is MNHEY and CDR2 is SMNVEV (reference sequence). V shed 5 bases and J 2 bases; nucleotides not matched to a gene: 9. The CDR3 length is 15 residues. The CDR3 reads CASSATGAETYEQYF. Here the CDR3 DNA reads TGTGCCAGCAGTGCTACAGGGGCCGAAACCTACGAGCAGTACTTC.

The chain's CDR3 is CASSGDSGHGELFF. CDR3 sequence (DNA): TGTGCCAGCAGTGGAGATAGCGGGCACGGGGAGCTGTTTTTT. V and J are TRBV6-4 and TRBJ2-2; 7 bases agree with TRBD2. Germline V gives CDR1 MRHNA, CDR2 SNTAGT. Trimming took 4 bases from V and 7 from J; bases not matched to a gene: 6. This CDR3 contains 14 residues.

The J gene is TRBJ1-1, the V gene TRBV19, with 7 bases matching TRBD1. This CDR3 is 17 amino acids long. Germline V lookup: CDR1 LNHDA, CDR2 SQIVND (reference sequence). The V gene end was trimmed by 3 bases and the J gene end by 5 bases; junction bases not matched to a gene: 15. The CDR3 loop is CASSIMRGRDPGTEAFF. As DNA, the CDR3 is TGTGCCAGTAGTATTATGAGGGGGCGGGACCCGGGGACTGAAGCTTTCTTT.

The V call is TRBV4-1, the J call TRBJ2-7, with 9 bases that match TRBD1. Germline CDR1 reads MGHRA; CDR2 reads YSYEKL. The CDR3 length is 16 residues. Trimming at V came to 3 bases and at J to 4 bases, leaving 10 bases not matched to a gene. The DNA for the CDR3 is TGCGCCAGCAGCCAGGTCCCGGGACAGGGTTTGTACGAGCAGTACTTC. It yields the protein CASSQVPGQGLYEQYF.

This chain joins TRBV10-1 and TRBJ2-5; TRBD1 matches at 7 bases. CDR3 length: 13 residues. Losses at the gene ends were 3 bases for V and 3 bases for J; bases not matched to a gene: 1. The germline V gene encodes CDR1 WNHNN and CDR2 SYGVQD (reference sequence). The CDR3 is CASSEQGKETQYF. For the CDR3, the DNA is TGCGCCAGCAGTGAACAGGGGAAAGAGACCCAGTACTTC.

The chain is built from TRBV13 and TRBJ2-1, with D unclear. Looked up from germline, CDR1 is PRHDT and CDR2 is FYEKMQ (reference sequence). V was cut by 5 bases and J by 0 bases, with 5 bases left in between. The CDR3 consists of 13 residues. The CDR3 region has the DNA TGTGCCAGCAGCCGGAGCTCCTACAATGAGCAGTTCTTC. Protein product: CASSRSSYNEQFF.

The rearrangement uses TRBV7-9 and TRBJ1-5; the D is unclear. V was trimmed by 1 base and J by 4 bases, leaving 17 bases between them. The CDR3 contains 17 residues. Germline CDR1 SEHNR, CDR2 FQNEAQ (reference sequence). The CDR3, as DNA: TGTGCCAGCAGCTTAGGGAGGGCCGACACCCCGAATCAGCCCCAGCATTTT. The encoded protein is CASSLGRADTPNQPQHF. Complete variable domain (other parts from reference TRBV7-9 and TRBJ1-5): DTGVSQNPRHKITKRGQNVTFRCDPISEHNRLYWYRQTLGQGPEFLTYFQNEAQLEKSRLLSDRFSAERPKGSFSTLEIQRTEQGDSAMYLCASSLGRADTPNQPQHFGDGTRLSIL.

This chain links TRBV5-6 with TRBJ1-6; 8 nucleotides align to TRBD1. The CDR3 totals 18 residues. The V gene end was trimmed by 4 bases and the J gene end by 10 bases; junction bases not matched to a gene: 19. Germline CDR1 reads SGHDT; CDR2 reads YYEEEE. In DNA form, the CDR3 reads TGTGCCAGCAGCAACCAAGGTCCACTGGGACAGGACGTGTCACCCCTCCACTTT. Translated: CASSNQGPLGQDVSPLHF.

By sample share, this clone is large. V gene TRBV4-3 combines with J gene TRBJ2-7; D is possibly TRBD2 (6 bases). Looked up from germline, CDR1 is LGHNA and CDR2 is YSLEER. The germline V and J ends were trimmed by 4 bases and 1 base, with 17 bases remaining between them. The CDR3 is 16 residues long. The CDR3 DNA reads as TGCGCCAGCAGCCGGACGTCCGGGACTCCTTCCTACGAGCAGTACTTC. Translated: CASSRTSGTPSYEQYF.